This TCR beta chain emerged from a study of blood T cell repertoires in COVID-19. The table came from immunoSEQ multiplex PCR; TCRdb's copy has only in-frame clones and leaves some out. The table has about 250,000 clones, more than 75% seen once. Unmatched junction bases numbered 5, after V lost 5 bases and J lost 3 bases. Per germline, CDR1 MNHEY and CDR2 SVGAGI. This CDR3 region has 15 residues. This clone came up once. Sequenced: peripheral blood. This TCR came from a woman in her 40s who had recovered from COVID-19. This rearrangement joins TRBV6-5 to TRBJ1-5, with 9 bases matching TRBD1. The CDR3 protein is CASSRQGVPNQPQHF. As DNA, the CDR3 is TGTGCCAGCAGTAGACAGGGGGTCCCCAATCAGCCCCAGCATTTT.